This TCR beta chain was identified during a study of cytomegalovirus exposure and HLA in healthy donors. Both 60 Vbeta primers and 13 Jbeta primers went into the PCR. Sequencing was performed with immunoSEQ multiplex PCR; in TCRdb, only in-frame clones are kept and a portion is missing. The table has 150,000 to 200,000 clones, about three quarters seen once; the top ten hold about 2.6%. CDR1 is LNHDA, CDR2 SQIVND, per germline (reference sequence). The V segment lost 4 bases and the J segment 0 bases; nucleotides outside the gene matches: 7. This CDR3 spans 18 amino acids. Sequenced: PBMCs. This rearrangement joins TRBV19 to TRBJ2-3; 13 bases match TRBD2. The sequence was collected from a woman aged 40 to 50 in good health and CMV-seropositive. CDR3 nucleotide sequence: TGTGCCAGTAGTAGGGGACTAGCGGGAAGTCCCAGCACAGATACGCAGTATTTT. This sequence encodes CASSRGLAGSPSTDTQYF.